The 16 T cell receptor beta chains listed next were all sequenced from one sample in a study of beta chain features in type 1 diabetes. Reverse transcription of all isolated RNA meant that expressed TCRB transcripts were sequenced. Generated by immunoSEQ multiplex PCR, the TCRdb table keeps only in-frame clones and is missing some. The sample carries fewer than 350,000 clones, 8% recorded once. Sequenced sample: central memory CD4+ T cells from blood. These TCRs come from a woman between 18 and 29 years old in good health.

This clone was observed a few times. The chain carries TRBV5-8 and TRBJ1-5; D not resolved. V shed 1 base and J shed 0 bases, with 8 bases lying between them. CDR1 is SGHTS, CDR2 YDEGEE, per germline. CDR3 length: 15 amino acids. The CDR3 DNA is TGTGCCAGCAGCTTGTTGAGGTATAGCAATCAGCCCCAGCATTTT. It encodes CASSLLRYSNQPQHF.

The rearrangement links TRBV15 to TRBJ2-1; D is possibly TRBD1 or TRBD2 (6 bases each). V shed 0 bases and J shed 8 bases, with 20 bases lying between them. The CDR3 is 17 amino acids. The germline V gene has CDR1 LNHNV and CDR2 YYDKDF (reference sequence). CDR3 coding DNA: TGTGCCACCAGCAGAGATCGGGGGCAGGTAAATTGGGATGAGCAGTTCTTC. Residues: CATSRDRGQVNWDEQFF.

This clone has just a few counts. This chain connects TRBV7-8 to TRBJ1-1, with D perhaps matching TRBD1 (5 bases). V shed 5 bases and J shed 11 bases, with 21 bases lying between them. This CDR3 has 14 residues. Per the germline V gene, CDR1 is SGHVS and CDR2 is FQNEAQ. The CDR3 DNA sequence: TGTGCCAGCAGCCCGCAGGGCAGGGTAGGGTGGGCTTTCTTT. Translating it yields CASSPQGRVGWAFF. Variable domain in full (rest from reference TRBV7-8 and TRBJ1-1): GAGVSQSPRYKVAKRGQDVALRCDPISGHVSLFWYQQALGQGPEFLTYFQNEAQLDKSGLPSDRFFAERPEGSVSTLKIQRTQQEDSAVYLCASSPQGRVGWAFFGQGTRLTVV.

In DNA form, the CDR3 reads TGTGCCAGCAGCCCCGACAGGATTGATACGCAGTATTTT. Translating gives CASSPDRIDTQYF. J is TRBJ2-3 and V is TRBV7-3, with TRBD1 as a possible D gene (6 bases). CDR1 is SGHTA, CDR2 FQGTGA, per germline. With 5 bases removed from V and 6 bases from J, the gap between germline ends came to 12 bases. The CDR3 is made up of 13 amino acids.

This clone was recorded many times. CDR3 in amino acids: CASSPQPRTDTQYF. CDR3 nucleotide sequence: TGTGCCAGCAGCCCTCAACCTCGGACAGATACGCAGTATTTT. The chain employs TRBV7-9 and TRBJ2-3; the D is unclear. The CDR3 length is 14 residues. CDR1 and CDR2 (germline): SEHNR, FQNEAQ (reference sequence). Trimming took off 5 bases at V and 3 bases at J, with 12 bases between the two ends.

CDR3 in DNA: TGTGCCAGCAGTGAACGGCCTTCGTGGCCCCAGCATTTT. It translates to CASSERPSWPQHF. V usage is TRBV6-1 and J usage is TRBJ1-5; the D is unclear. The CDR3 is 13 residues long. The germline gives CDR1 MNHNS, CDR2 SASEGT. The V gene lost 2 bases and the J gene lost 9 bases, with 11 bases spanning the gap.

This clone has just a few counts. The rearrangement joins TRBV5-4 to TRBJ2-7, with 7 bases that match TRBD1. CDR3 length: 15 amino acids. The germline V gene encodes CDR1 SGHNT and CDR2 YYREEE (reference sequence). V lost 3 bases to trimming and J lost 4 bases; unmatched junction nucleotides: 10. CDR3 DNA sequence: TGTGCCAGCAGCTCCCGGGACAGCGGATCTTACGAGCAGTACGTC. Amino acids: CASSSRDSGSYEQYV.

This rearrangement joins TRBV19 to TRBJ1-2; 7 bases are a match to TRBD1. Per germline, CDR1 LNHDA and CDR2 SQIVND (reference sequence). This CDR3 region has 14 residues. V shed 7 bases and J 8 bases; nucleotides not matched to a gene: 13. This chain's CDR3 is CASTARTGKWGYTF. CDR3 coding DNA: TGTGCCAGTACAGCCCGGACAGGAAAGTGGGGCTACACCTTC.

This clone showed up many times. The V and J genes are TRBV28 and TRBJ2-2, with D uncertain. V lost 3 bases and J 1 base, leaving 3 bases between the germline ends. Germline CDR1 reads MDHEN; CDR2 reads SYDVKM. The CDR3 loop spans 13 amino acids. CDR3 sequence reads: CASSFLNTGELFF. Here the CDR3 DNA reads TGTGCCAGCAGTTTCCTGAACACCGGGGAGCTGTTTTTT.

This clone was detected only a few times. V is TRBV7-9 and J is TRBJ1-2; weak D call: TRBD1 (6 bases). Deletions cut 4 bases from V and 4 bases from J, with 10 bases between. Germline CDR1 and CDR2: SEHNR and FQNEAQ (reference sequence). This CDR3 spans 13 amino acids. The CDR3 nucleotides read TGTGCCAGCAGCTCCTCGGGGGCCTATGGCTACACCTTC. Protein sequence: CASSSSGAYGYTF.

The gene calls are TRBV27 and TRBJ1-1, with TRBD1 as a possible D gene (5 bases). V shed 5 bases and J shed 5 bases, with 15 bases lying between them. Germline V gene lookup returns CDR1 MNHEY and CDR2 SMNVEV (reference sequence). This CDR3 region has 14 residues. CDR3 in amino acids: CASSPRGKGTEAFF. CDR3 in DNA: TGTGCCAGCAGTCCCCGGGGGAAGGGGACTGAAGCTTTCTTT.

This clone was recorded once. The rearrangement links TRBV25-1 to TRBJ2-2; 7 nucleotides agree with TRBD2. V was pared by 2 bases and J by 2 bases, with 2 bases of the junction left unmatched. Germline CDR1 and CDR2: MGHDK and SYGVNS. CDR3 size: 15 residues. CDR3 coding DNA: TGTGCCAGCAGTGAAGGGGGACTAAACACCGGGGAGCTGTTTTTT. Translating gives CASSEGGLNTGELFF.

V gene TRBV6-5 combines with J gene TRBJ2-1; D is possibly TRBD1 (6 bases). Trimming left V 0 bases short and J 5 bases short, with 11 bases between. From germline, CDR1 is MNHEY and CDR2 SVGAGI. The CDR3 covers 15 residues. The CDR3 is CASSYSTGQNNEQFF. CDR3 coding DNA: TGTGCCAGCAGTTACTCGACCGGACAGAACAATGAGCAGTTCTTC.

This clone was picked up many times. DNA for the CDR3: TGTGCCAGCAGCTTAGTGGACAGGGGGAACACTGAAGCTTTCTTT. Residues: CASSLVDRGNTEAFF. The chain joins TRBV7-2 to TRBJ1-1, with 9 positions matching TRBD1. The germline gives CDR1 SGHTA, CDR2 FQGNSA. The CDR3 is 15 amino acids. The junction had 1 base not matched to a gene; V was cut back by 1 base and J by 1 base.

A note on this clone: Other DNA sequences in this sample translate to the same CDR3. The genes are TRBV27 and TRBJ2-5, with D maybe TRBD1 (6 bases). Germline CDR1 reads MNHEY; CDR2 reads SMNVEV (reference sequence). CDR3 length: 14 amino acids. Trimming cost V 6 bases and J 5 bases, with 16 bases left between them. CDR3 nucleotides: TGTGCCAGCAGACTTGCAGGGGTCGGGGAGACCCAGTACTTC. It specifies CASRLAGVGETQYF.

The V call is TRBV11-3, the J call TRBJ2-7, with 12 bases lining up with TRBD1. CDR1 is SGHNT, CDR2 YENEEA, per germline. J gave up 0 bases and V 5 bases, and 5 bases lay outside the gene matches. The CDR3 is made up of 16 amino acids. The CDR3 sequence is CASSPGTGGPSYEQYV. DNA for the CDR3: TGTGCCAGCAGCCCCGGGACAGGGGGCCCCTCCTACGAGCAGTACGTC.